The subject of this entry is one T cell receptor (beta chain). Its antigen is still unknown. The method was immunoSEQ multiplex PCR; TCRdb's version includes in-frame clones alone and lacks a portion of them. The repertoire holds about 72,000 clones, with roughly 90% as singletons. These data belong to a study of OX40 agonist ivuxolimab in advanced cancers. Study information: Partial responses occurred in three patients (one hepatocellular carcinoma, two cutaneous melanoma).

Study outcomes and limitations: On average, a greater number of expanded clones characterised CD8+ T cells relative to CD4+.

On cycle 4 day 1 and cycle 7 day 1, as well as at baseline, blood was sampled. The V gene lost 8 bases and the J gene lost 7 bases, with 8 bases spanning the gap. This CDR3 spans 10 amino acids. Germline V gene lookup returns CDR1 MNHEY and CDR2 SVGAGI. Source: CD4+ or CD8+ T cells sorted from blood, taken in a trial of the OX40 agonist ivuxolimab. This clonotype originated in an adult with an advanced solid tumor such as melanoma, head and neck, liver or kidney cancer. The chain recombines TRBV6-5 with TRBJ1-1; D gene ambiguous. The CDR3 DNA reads TGTGCCAGCGGAACAGTTGAAGCTTTCTTT. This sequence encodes CASGTVEAFF.